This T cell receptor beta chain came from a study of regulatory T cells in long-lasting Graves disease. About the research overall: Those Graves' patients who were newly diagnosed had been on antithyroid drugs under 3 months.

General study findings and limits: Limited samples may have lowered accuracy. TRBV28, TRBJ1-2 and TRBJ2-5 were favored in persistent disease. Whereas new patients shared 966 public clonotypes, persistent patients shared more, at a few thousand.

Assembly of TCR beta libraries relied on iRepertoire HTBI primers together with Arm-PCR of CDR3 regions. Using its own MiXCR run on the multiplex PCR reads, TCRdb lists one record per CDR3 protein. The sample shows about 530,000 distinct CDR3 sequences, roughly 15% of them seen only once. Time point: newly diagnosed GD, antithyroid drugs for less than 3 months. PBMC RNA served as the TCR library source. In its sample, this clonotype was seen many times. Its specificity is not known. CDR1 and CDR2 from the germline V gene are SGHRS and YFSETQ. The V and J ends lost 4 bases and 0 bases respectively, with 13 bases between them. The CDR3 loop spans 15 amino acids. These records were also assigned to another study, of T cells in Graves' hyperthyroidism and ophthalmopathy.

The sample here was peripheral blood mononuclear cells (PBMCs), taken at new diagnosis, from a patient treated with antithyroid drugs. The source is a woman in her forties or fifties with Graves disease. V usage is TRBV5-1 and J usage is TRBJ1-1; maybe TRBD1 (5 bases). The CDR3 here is CASSLEDILNTEAFF. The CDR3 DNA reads TGCGCCAGCAGCCTAGAGGACATACTGAACACTGAAGCTTTCTTT. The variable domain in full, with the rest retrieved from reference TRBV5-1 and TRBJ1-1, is KAGVTQTPRYLIKTRGQQVTLSCSPISGHRSVSWYQQTPGQGLQFLFEYFSETQRNKGNFPGRFSGRQFSNSRSEMNVSTLELGDSALYLCASSLEDILNTEAFFGQGTRLTVV.